This TCR beta chain was recovered during a study of technical replicates of blood from a few donors. The protocol was immunoSEQ multiplex PCR, while the TCRdb copy is restricted to in-frame clones and leaves out a portion. The table shows more than 65,000 clones, with nearly 97% occurring only once. Trimming pared 2 bases from V and 10 bases from J, leaving 8 bases between. The CDR3 has 11 amino acids. CDR1 and CDR2 (germline): LGHNT, FRNRAP. The genes are TRBV12-5 and TRBJ1-1; a weak D match, TRBD1 (6 bases). Sample: T cells isolated from PBMCs. The receptor was derived from a human donor in good health. This chain's CDR3 is CASGLRGGAFF. In DNA form, the CDR3 reads TGTGCTAGTGGTTTGAGGGGGGGAGCTTTCTTT.